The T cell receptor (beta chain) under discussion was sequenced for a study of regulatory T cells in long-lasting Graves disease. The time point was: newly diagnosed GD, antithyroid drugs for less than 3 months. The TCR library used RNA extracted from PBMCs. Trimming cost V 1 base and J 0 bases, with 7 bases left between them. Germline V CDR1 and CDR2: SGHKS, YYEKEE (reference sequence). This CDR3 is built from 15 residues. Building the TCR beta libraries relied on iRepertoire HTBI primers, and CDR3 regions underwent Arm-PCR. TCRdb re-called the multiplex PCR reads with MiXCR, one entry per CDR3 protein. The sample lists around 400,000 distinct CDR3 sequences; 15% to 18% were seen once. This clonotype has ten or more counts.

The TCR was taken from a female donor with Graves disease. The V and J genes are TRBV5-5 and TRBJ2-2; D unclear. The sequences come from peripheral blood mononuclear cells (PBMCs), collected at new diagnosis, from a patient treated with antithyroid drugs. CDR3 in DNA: TGTGCCAGCAGCTTGTCCCCAACGAACACCGGGGAGCTGTTTTTT. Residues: CASSLSPTNTGELFF.